This T cell receptor (beta chain) was sequenced for a study of spatial heterogeneity in lung cancer. TCRdb called the 5' RACE reads again in MiXCR, with one record for every CDR3 protein. The data contain about 11,000 distinct CDR3 sequences, around a quarter of them singletons. Specified time point: sample taken at primary tumor resection. Tumor, nontumor lung or frozen PBMC supplied whole RNA that was sequenced unsorted. The ends lost 5 bases at V and 4 bases at J; junction bases unmatched: 11. Germline V gives CDR1 SGHTA, CDR2 FQGNSA. The CDR3 contains 16 residues. The chain couples TRBV7-2 to TRBJ1-1; 9 nucleotides line up with TRBD1. The specimen comprised PBMCs, sampled at surgery. This receptor was taken from a female donor with early-stage non-small cell lung cancer. The CDR3 reads CASSLQGAARGTEAFF. CDR3 in DNA: TGTGCCAGCAGCCTACAGGGGGCCGCCAGAGGCACTGAAGCTTTCTTT.